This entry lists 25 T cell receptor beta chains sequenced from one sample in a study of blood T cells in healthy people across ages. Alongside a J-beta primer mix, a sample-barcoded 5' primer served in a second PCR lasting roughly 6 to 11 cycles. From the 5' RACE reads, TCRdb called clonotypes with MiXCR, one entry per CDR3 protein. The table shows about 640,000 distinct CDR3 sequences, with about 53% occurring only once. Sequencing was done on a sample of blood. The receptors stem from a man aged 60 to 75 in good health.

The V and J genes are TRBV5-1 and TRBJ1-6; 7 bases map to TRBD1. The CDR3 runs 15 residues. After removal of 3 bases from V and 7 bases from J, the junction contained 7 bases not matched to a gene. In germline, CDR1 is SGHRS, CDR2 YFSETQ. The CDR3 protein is CASSSLDRANSPLHF. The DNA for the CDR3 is TGCGCCAGCAGCTCCCTTGACAGGGCCAATTCACCCCTCCACTTT.

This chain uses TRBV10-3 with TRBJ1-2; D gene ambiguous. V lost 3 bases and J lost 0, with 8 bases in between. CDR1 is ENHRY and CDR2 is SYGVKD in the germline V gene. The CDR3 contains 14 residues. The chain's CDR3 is CAISEEYSNYGYTF. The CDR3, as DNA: TGTGCCATCAGTGAAGAGTATTCTAACTATGGCTACACCTTC.

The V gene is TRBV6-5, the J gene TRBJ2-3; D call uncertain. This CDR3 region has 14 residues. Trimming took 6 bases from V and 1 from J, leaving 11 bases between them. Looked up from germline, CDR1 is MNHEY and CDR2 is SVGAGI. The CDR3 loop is CASSQGRRTDTQYF. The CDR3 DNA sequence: TGTGCCAGCAGCCAAGGGCGCCGCACAGATACGCAGTATTTT.

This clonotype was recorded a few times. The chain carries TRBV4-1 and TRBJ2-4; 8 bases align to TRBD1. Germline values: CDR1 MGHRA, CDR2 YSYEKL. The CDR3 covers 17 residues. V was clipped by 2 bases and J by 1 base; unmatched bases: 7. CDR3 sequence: CASSQPRTGHAKNIQYF. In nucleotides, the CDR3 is TGCGCCAGCAGCCAACCAAGGACAGGGCACGCCAAAAACATTCAGTACTTC.

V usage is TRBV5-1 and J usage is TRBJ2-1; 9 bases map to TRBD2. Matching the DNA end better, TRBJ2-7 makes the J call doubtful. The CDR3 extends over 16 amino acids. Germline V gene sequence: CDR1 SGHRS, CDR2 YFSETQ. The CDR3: CASSLAAAGGPNEQYF. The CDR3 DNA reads TGCGCCAGCAGCTTGGCCGCGGCGGGGGGGCCCAATGAGCAGTACTTC.

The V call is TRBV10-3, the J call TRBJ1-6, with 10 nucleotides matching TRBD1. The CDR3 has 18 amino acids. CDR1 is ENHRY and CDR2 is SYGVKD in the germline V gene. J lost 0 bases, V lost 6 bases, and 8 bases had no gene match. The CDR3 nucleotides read TGTGCCATCAGACAGACAGGGGGCCTTAGCTCCTATAATTCACCCCTCCACTTT. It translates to CAIRQTGGLSSYNSPLHF.

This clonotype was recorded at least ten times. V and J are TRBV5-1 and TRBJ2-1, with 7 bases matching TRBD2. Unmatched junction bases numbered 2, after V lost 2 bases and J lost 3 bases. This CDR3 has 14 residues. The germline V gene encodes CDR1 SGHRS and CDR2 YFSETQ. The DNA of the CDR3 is TGCGCCAGCAGCTTAAGGACTAGCTACAATGAGCAGTTCTTC. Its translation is CASSLRTSYNEQFF.

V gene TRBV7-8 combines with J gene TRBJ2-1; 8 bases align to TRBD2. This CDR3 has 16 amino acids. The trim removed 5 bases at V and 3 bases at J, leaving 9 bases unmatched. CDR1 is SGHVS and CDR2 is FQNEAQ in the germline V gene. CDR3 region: CASSRTGGAYYNEQFF. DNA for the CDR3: TGTGCCAGCAGCCGGACGGGGGGGGCCTACTACAATGAGCAGTTCTTC.

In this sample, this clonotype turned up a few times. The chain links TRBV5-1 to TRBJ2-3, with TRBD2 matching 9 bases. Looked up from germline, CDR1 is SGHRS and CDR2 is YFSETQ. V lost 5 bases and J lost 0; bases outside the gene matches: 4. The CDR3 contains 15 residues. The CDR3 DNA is TGCGCCAGCAGTCGGACTAGCGCGAGCACAGATACGCAGTATTTT. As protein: CASSRTSASTDTQYF.

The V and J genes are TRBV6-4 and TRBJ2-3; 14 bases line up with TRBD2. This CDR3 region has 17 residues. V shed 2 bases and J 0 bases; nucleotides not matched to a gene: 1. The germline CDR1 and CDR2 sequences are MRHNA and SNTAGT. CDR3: CASSDGTSGGSTDTQYF. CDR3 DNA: TGTGCCAGCAGTGACGGGACTAGCGGGGGAAGCACAGATACGCAGTATTTT.

CDR3: CASSNEGLAGRETQYF. The CDR3 bases are TGTGCCAGCAGCAATGAGGGACTAGCGGGTCGAGAGACCCAGTACTTC. V gene TRBV5-6 combines with J gene TRBJ2-5; 12 bases agree with TRBD2. CDR1 is SGHDT, CDR2 YYEEEE, per germline. The CDR3 is 16 residues long. V trimming: 4 bases; J trimming: 4 bases; junction bases outside the gene matches: 8.

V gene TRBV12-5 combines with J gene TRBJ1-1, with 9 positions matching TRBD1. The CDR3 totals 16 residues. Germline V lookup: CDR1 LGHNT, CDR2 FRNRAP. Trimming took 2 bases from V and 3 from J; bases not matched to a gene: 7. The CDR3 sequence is CASGLPVGQGYTEAFF. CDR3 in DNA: TGTGCTAGTGGTTTGCCTGTGGGACAGGGCTACACTGAAGCTTTCTTT.

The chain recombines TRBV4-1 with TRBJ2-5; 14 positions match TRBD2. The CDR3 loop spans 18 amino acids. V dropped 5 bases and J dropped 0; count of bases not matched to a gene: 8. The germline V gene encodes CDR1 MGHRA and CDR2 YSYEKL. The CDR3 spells CASSSLGLAGGYQETQYF. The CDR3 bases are TGCGCCAGCAGCTCACTAGGACTAGCGGGGGGCTACCAAGAGACCCAGTACTTC.

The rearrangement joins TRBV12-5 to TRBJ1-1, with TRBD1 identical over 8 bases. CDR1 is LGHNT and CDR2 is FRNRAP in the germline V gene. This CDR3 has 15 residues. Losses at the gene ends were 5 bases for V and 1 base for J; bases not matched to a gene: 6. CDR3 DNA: TGTGCTAGTGGTCCCGGACAGGGAACGAACACTGAAGCTTTCTTT. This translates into CASGPGQGTNTEAFF.

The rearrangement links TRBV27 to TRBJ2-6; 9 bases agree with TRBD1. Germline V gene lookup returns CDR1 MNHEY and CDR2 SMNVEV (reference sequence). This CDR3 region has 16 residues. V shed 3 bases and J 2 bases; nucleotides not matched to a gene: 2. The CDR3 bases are TGTGCCAGCAGTTTGCGACAGGGGGCTGGGGCCAACGTCCTGACTTTC. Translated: CASSLRQGAGANVLTF.

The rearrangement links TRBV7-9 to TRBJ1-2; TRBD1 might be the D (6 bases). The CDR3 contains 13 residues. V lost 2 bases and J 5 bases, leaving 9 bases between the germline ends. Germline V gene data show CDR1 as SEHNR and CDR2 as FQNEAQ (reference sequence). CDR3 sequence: CASSLPGVYGYTF. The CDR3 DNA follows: TGTGCCAGCAGCTTACCAGGGGTTTATGGCTACACCTTC.

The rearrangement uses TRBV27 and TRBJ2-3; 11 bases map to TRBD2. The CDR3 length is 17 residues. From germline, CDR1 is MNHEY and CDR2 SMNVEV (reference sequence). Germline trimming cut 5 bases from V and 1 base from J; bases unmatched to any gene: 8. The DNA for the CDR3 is TGTGCCAGCAGTAGGTATAGCGGGGGGGCCGGCACAGATACGCAGTATTTT. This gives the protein CASSRYSGGAGTDTQYF.

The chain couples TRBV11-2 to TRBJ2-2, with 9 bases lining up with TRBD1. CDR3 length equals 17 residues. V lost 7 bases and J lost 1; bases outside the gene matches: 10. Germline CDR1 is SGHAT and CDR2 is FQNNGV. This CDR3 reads CASIFFPDRGNTGELFF. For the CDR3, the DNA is TGTGCCAGCATCTTCTTCCCGGACAGGGGGAACACCGGGGAGCTGTTTTTT.

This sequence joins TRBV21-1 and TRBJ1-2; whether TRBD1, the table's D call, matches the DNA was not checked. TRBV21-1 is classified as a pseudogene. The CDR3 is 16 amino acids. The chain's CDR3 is CASTPGQGVINYGYTF. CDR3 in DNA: TGTGCCAGCACACCCGGACAGGGGGTGATTAACTATGGCTACACCTTC.

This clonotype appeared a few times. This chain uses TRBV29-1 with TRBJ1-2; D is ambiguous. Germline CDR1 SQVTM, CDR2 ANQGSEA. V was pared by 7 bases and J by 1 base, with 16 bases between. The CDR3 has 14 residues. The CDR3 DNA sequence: TGCAGCGCCGTGACGGGAAGCAATAACTATGGCTACACCTTC. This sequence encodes CSAVTGSNNYGYTF.

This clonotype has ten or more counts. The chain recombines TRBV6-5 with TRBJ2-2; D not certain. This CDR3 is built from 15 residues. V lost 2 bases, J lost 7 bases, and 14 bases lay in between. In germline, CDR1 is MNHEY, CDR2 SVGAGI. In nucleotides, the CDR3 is TGTGCCAGCAGTTACGGGTCAGGTGCATTCGGGGAGCTGTTTTTT. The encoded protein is CASSYGSGAFGELFF.

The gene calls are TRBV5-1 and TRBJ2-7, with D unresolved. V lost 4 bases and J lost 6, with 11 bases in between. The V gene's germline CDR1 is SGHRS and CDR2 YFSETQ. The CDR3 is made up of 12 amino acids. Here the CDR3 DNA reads TGCGCCAGCAGCATGAGGATCTCCGAGCAGTACTTC. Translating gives CASSMRISEQYF.

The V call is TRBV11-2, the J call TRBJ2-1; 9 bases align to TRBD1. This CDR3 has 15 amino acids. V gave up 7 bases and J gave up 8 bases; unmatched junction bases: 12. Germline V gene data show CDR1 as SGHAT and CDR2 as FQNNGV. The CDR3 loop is CASTPDLGQGYEQFF. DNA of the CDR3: TGTGCCAGCACCCCCGACCTGGGACAGGGTTATGAGCAGTTCTTC.

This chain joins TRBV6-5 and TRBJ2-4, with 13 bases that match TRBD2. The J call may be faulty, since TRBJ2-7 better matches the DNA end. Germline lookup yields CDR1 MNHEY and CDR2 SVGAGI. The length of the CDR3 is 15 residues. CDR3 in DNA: TGTGCCAGCGGATTGACTAGCGGGGGGACCTACGAGCAGTACTTC. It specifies CASGLTSGGTYEQYF.

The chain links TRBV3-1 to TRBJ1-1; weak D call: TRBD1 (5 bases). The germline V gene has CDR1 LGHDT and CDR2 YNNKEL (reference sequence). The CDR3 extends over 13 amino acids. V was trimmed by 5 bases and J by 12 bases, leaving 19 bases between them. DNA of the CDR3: TGTGCCAGCAGCGGGGCCCCGGGCGTACGTCCTTTCTTT. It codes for CASSGAPGVRPFF.